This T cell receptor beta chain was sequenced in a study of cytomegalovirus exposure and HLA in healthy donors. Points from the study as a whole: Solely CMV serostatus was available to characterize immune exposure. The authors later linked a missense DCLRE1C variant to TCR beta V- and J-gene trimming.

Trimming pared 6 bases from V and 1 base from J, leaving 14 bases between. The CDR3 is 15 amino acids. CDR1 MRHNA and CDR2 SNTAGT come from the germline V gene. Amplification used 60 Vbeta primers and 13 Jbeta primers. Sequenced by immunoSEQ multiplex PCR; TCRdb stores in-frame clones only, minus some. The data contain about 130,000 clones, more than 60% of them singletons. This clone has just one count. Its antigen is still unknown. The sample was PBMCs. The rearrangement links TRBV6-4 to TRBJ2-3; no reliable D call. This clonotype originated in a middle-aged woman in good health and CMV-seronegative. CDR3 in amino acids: CASSPAVAGTDTQYF. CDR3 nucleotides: TGTGCCAGCAGCCCCGCTGTGGCGGGCACAGATACGCAGTATTTT.